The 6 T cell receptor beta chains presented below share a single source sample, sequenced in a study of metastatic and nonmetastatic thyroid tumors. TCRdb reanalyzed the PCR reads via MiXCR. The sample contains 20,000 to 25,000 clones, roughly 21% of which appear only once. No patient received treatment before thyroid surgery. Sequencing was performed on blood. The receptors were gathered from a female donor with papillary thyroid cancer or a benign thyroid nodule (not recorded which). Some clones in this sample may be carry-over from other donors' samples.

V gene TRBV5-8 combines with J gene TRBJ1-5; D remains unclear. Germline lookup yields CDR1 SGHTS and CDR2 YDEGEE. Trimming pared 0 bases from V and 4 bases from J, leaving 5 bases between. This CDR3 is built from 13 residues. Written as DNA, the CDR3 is TGTGCCAGCAGCTTGGATATGAATCAGCCCCAGCATTTT. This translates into CASSLDMNQPQHF.

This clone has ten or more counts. The CDR3 spells CASKVSSGYNEQFF. The CDR3 DNA reads as TGTGCCAGCAAGGTGTCTAGCGGGTACAATGAGCAGTTCTTC. This chain uses TRBV28 with TRBJ2-1; TRBD2 agrees at 8 bases. V dropped 7 bases and J dropped 4; count of bases not matched to a gene: 6. This CDR3 spans 14 amino acids. Germline V gene data show CDR1 as MDHEN and CDR2 as SYDVKM.

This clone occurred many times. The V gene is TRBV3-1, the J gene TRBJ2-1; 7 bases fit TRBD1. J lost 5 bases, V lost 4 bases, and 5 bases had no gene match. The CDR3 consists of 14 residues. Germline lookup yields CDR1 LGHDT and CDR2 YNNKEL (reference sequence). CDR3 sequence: CASSLRDSNNEQFF. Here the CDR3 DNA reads TGTGCCAGCAGCCTCCGGGACAGTAACAATGAGCAGTTCTTC.

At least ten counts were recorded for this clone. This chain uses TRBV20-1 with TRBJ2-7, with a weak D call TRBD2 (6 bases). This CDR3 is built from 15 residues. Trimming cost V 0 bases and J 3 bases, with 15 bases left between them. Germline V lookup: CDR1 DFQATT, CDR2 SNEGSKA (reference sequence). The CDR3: CSARDRRDAIYEQYF. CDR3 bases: TGCAGTGCTAGAGATCGGCGGGACGCAATCTACGAGCAGTACTTC.

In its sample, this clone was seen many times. In DNA, the CDR3 is TGTGCCAGCAGTACGGACAGGGAGAGCTCCTATAATTCACCCCTCCACTTT. Residues: CASSTDRESSYNSPLHF. The genes are TRBV28 and TRBJ1-6, with 8 bases aligning to TRBD1. V dropped 5 bases and J dropped 0; count of bases not matched to a gene: 6. Germline V lookup: CDR1 MDHEN, CDR2 SYDVKM. CDR3 length: 17 amino acids.

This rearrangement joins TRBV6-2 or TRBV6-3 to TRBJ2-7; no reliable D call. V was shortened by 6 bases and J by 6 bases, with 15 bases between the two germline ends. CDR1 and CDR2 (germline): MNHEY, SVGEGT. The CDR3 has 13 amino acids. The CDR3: CASRLGNFAEQYF. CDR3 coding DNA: TGTGCCAGCAGGTTGGGGAACTTTGCCGAGCAGTACTTC.